The text below deals with one TCR beta chain. The source of the sample is a study of blood T cell repertoires in COVID-19. Clones were sequenced by immunoSEQ multiplex PCR, and TCRdb holds only the in-frame ones, with some missing. The sample carries some 130,000 clones, around 79% recorded once. This CDR3 region has 12 residues. Per the germline V gene, CDR1 is MNHEY and CDR2 is SVGAGI. J lost 6 bases, V lost 5 bases, and 2 bases had no gene match. The V and J genes are TRBV6-5 and TRBJ2-7; TRBD1 matches at 9 bases. The TCR sequence derives from a man at least 80 years old with acute or convalescent COVID-19. Sequenced: peripheral blood. In DNA form, the CDR3 reads TGTGCCAGCAGTACGACAGGGGGCGAGCAGTACTTC. This gives the protein CASSTTGGEQYF.